This T cell receptor (beta chain) was sequenced during a study of shared clonotypes between healthy human individuals. As for the study in general: Three CD4 naive, three CD4 memory, two CD8 naive and one CD8 memory plate were used per donor. Study-level points and caveats: Generation probabilities of non-shared clonotypes were lower (relative to those shared by all four donors).

Trimming cost V 0 bases and J 0 bases, with 13 bases left between them. The CDR3 has 16 amino acids. Per germline, CDR1 SGHRS and CDR2 YFSETQ. Researchers divided each subset's genomic DNA evenly across several immunoSEQ plates. The data were produced by immunoSEQ multiplex PCR, yet TCRdb's version contains in-frame clones alone and is incomplete. The sample has over 2 million clones, less than 95% seen once; the top ten hold more than 0.35%. Splitting the CD4+ cells yielded a CD45RA+ naive subset and a CD45RA-negative memory subset. A note on this clone: Its antigen is currently unknown.

This rearrangement joins TRBV5-1 to TRBJ2-7; the D is unclear. The sequence was obtained from a man aged 18 to 29 in good health. Some clones in this sample may be carry-over from other donors' samples. The sequencing sample was made of naive CD4+ T cells from PBMCs. Indicated subset: CD45RA+ positively selected. The DNA for the CDR3 is TGCGCCAGCAGCTTGGCCGTGCCCAGAAACTCCTACGAGCAGTACTTC. Its translation is CASSLAVPRNSYEQYF.